This T cell receptor beta chain derives from a study of T cell responses to AZD1222 COVID-19 vaccine. Points from the study as a whole: Reportedly, close to half of spike-specific TCRs are directed against unmutated variant regions. Baseline testing showed seropositivity in only 5 or 6 AZD1222 recipients. Repertoires were obtained solely post-peak T cell response.

Clones were read by immunoSEQ multiplex PCR, and TCRdb kept only the in-frame ones, dropping some. The repertoire holds 140,000 or so clones, with 85% to 90% as singletons. Remarks on this clone: As yet, its antigen is unknown.

The CDR3 runs 15 residues. V lost 2 bases and J 5 bases, leaving 16 bases between the germline ends. Germline V lookup: CDR1 MNHEY, CDR2 SVGEGT. This receptor was taken from an adult who received the AZD1222 COVID-19 vaccine. This sequence joins TRBV6-2 or TRBV6-3 and TRBJ2-7; D perhaps matches TRBD1 (6 bases). The sample in question was peripheral blood, obtained 28 days after the second AZD1222 dose. CDR3 protein: CASSYGQLIGDEQYF. CDR3 in DNA: TGTGCCAGCAGTTACGGACAGCTCATAGGAGACGAGCAGTACTTC.